The present TCR beta chain was sequenced within a study of T cell changes during pregnancy in multiple sclerosis. Profiled with immunoSEQ multiplex PCR; TCRdb holds only in-frame clones, not every one. The repertoire holds around 31,000 clones, with approximately 86% as singletons. Germline values: CDR1 MNHEY, CDR2 SMNVEV (reference sequence). The trim removed 5 bases at V and 2 bases at J, leaving 4 bases unmatched. There are 15 residues in the CDR3. The origin of this receptor is a female donor with multiple sclerosis, enrolled in a pregnancy study. The chain uses TRBV27 and TRBJ2-7; 12 bases match TRBD2. The sequencing here drew on CD8+ T cells from peripheral blood mononuclear cells, taken in the first trimester of pregnancy. In nucleotides, the CDR3 is TGTGCCAGCAGTCCAGGACTAGCGGGACCCTACGAGCAGTACTTC. It encodes CASSPGLAGPYEQYF.